Listed here are 22 T cell receptor beta chains from one sample, sequenced in a study of blood T cell repertoires in COVID-19. Profiling relied on immunoSEQ multiplex PCR, and the TCRdb table lists in-frame clones only, not all of them. The sample contains about 91,000 clones, about 85% of which appear only once. Input material: peripheral blood. These receptors all stem from a man aged 65 to 85 with acute or convalescent COVID-19.

This clone showed up just once. The chain links TRBV9 to TRBJ1-2, with a tentative D call TRBD1 (5 bases). The CDR3 is 18 residues long. V dropped 0 bases and J dropped 5 bases, with 23 bases sitting between them. Germline CDR1 SGDLS, CDR2 YYNGEE. The DNA of the CDR3 is TGTGCCAGCAGCGTAGAATCGACTGGGGCTTCCACTTTTTATGGCTACACCTTC. It yields the protein CASSVESTGASTFYGYTF.

The V and J genes are TRBV2 and TRBJ2-3; TRBD2 agrees at 9 bases. V was clipped by 6 bases and J by 0 bases; unmatched bases: 7. The length of the CDR3 is 16 residues. Germline V gives CDR1 SNHLY, CDR2 FYNNEI. CDR3 nucleotides: TGTGCCAGCAGGTCCGGACTAGCGAGAAGCACAGATACGCAGTATTTT. Protein sequence: CASRSGLARSTDTQYF. Together with reference TRBV2 and TRBJ2-3, the CDR3 gives the full variable domain: EPEVTQTPSHQVTQMGQEVILRCVPISNHLYFYWYRQILGQKVEFLVSFYNNEISEKSEIFDDQFSVERPDGSNFTLKIRSTKLEDSAMYFCASRSGLARSTDTQYFGPGTRLTVL.

The V call is TRBV30, the J call TRBJ1-3; 7 bases match TRBD1. V was pared by 0 bases and J by 8 bases, with 7 bases of the junction left unmatched. The CDR3 runs to 14 residues. Germline CDR1 and CDR2: GTSNPN and SVGIG (reference sequence). This chain's CDR3 is CAWSVVGGGDTIYF. The CDR3 bases are TGTGCCTGGAGTGTAGTAGGGGGCGGCGACACCATATATTTT. The full variable domain, rest sourced from reference TRBV30 and TRBJ1-3, is SQTIHQWPATLVQPVGSPLSLECTVEGTSNPNLYWYRQAAGRGLQLLFYSVGIGQISSEVPQNLSASRPQDRQFILSSKKLLLSDSGFYLCAWSVVGGGDTIYFGEGSWLTVV.

CDR3 sequence: CASSRTSGGTTDTQYF. In nucleotides, the CDR3 is TGTGCCAGCAGCCGAACTAGCGGGGGGACCACAGATACGCAGTATTTT. The chain links TRBV3-1 (or the pseudogene TRBV3-2) to TRBJ2-3; TRBD2 matches at 12 bases. CDR3 length: 16 amino acids. Trimming took 4 bases from V and 2 from J; bases not matched to a gene: 4. Germline lookup yields CDR1 LGHDT and CDR2 YNNKEL (reference sequence).

The V gene is TRBV5-1, the J gene TRBJ1-6, with D uncertain. This CDR3 is 15 amino acids long. V lost 0 bases to trimming and J lost 7 bases, with 11 bases between them. Germline V CDR1 and CDR2: SGHRS, YFSETQ. CDR3 nucleotide sequence: TGCGCCAGCAGCTTGGGGCAGGCATCGAATTCACCCCTCCACTTT. This encodes CASSLGQASNSPLHF.

This clone was detected a few times. This chain links TRBV5-4 with TRBJ1-6; tentatively, D is TRBD1 (6 bases). This CDR3 is built from 15 residues. Germline assignment: CDR1 SGHNT and CDR2 YYREEE (reference sequence). Trimming stripped 4 bases from V and 6 bases from J, with 14 bases between. CDR3: CASSHGQLVNSPLHF. DNA for the CDR3: TGTGCCAGCAGCCATGGACAGTTAGTTAATTCACCCCTCCACTTT. The full variable domain, its missing parts supplied by reference TRBV5-4 and TRBJ1-6, is ETGVTQSPTHLIKTRGQQVTLRCSSQSGHNTVSWYQQALGQGPQFIFQYYREEENGRGNFPPRFSGLQFPNYSSELNVNALELDDSALYLCASSHGQLVNSPLHFGNGTRLTVT.

The rearrangement links TRBV5-1 to TRBJ2-1; 7 nucleotides agree with TRBD1. The CDR3 has 17 amino acids. CDR1 and CDR2 (germline): SGHRS, YFSETQ. The V segment lost 3 bases and the J segment 4 bases; nucleotides outside the gene matches: 13. This CDR3 reads CASSWPPRQGKYNEQFF. CDR3 DNA sequence: TGCGCCAGCAGCTGGCCTCCTAGACAGGGCAAATACAATGAGCAGTTCTTC.

The V and J genes are TRBV3-1 (or the pseudogene TRBV3-2) and TRBJ1-1; a weak D match, TRBD1 (5 bases). Looked up from germline, CDR1 is LGHDT and CDR2 is YNNKEL (reference sequence). V lost 1 base and J 2 bases, leaving 8 bases between the germline ends. The CDR3 length is 14 residues. Written as DNA, the CDR3 is TGTGCCAGCAGCCAAGTTAGGGGAAACACTGAAGCTTTCTTT. Its protein product is CASSQVRGNTEAFF.

V usage is TRBV5-4 and J usage is TRBJ1-1, with D hard to call. This CDR3 has 13 residues. Trimming removed 0 bases from V and 2 bases from J, with 5 bases in between. CDR1 and CDR2 (germline): SGHNT, YYREEE (reference sequence). The CDR3 nucleotides are TGTGCCAGCAGCTTGGACAGAAACACTGAAGCTTTCTTT. Protein: CASSLDRNTEAFF. Variable domain in full (rest from reference TRBV5-4 and TRBJ1-1): ETGVTQSPTHLIKTRGQQVTLRCSSQSGHNTVSWYQQALGQGPQFIFQYYREEENGRGNFPPRFSGLQFPNYSSELNVNALELDDSALYLCASSLDRNTEAFFGQGTRLTVV.

This clone has a handful of counts. This specimen includes other DNA sequences encoding the same CDR3. The chain carries TRBV5-1 and TRBJ1-3; unclear D gene. This CDR3 has 14 amino acids. Germline assignment: CDR1 SGHRS and CDR2 YFSETQ. V was cut by 0 bases and J by 0 bases, with 4 bases left in between. The chain's CDR3 is CASSLAGSGNTIYF. In DNA form, the CDR3 reads TGCGCCAGCAGCTTGGCAGGCTCTGGAAACACCATATATTTT.

The chain has TRBV2 and TRBJ2-7; tentative D call: TRBD1 (6 bases). Germline V gene data show CDR1 as SNHLY and CDR2 as FYNNEI. The CDR3 extends over 16 amino acids. With 0 bases removed from V and 3 bases from J, the gap between germline ends came to 15 bases. For the CDR3, the DNA is TGTGCCAGCAGTGAAGCGCCGACAGGATCAAGCTACGAGCAGTACTTC. This encodes CASSEAPTGSSYEQYF.

This sequence joins TRBV5-4 and TRBJ1-1; no clear D gene. The V and J ends lost 1 base and 1 base respectively, with 8 bases between them. The germline gives CDR1 SGHNT, CDR2 YYREEE (reference sequence). This CDR3 comprises 14 residues. CDR3 sequence (DNA): TGTGCCAGCAGCTTGTTTGAGAGGAACACTGAAGCTTTCTTT. Residues: CASSLFERNTEAFF.

The rearrangement joins TRBV5-1 to TRBJ2-7, with D possibly TRBD2 on 6 matching bases. Germline V CDR1 and CDR2: SGHRS, YFSETQ. Trimming stripped 4 bases from V and 5 bases from J, with 13 bases between. This CDR3 has 13 amino acids. The CDR3 region is CASSLQTSNEQYF. Written as DNA, the CDR3 is TGCGCCAGCAGCCTCCAGACTAGTAACGAGCAGTACTTC.

The rearrangement links TRBV7-2 to TRBJ2-7; the match to TRBD1 covers 7 bases. Per the germline V gene, CDR1 is SGHTA and CDR2 is FQGNSA. V dropped 5 bases and J dropped 5; count of bases not matched to a gene: 12. The CDR3 totals 15 residues. The CDR3 region has the DNA TGTGCCAGCAGCCCGGCCACAGGGGTTGTACACGAGCAGTACTTC. Translated: CASSPATGVVHEQYF.

The V and J genes are TRBV19 and TRBJ2-1; 10 positions match TRBD2. The CDR3 contains 15 residues. V lost 5 bases and J lost 2; bases outside the gene matches: 3. The germline V gene has CDR1 LNHDA and CDR2 SQIVND (reference sequence). CDR3 DNA: TGTGCCAGTAGTGTCAGCGGGGGGGCCTACAATGAGCAGTTCTTC. It yields the protein CASSVSGGAYNEQFF.

The chain is built from TRBV3-1 (or the pseudogene TRBV3-2) and TRBJ1-1; unclear D gene. From germline, CDR1 is LGHDT and CDR2 YNNKEL (reference sequence). V lost 2 bases, J lost 4 bases, and 8 bases lay in between. CDR3 length: 13 residues. CDR3 DNA sequence: TGTGCCAGCAGCCAAACTTCAGGCACTGAAGCTTTCTTT. Its translation is CASSQTSGTEAFF.

This chain joins TRBV5-1 and TRBJ2-6; TRBD1 might be the D (6 bases). This CDR3 contains 17 residues. The ends were cut back, 4 bases at V and 1 base at J, with 15 bases in the middle. Germline CDR1 SGHRS, CDR2 YFSETQ. CDR3 sequence (DNA): TGCGCCAGCAGCGGAACAGGGAGATCGTCTGGGGCCAACGTCCTGACTTTC. Encoded protein: CASSGTGRSSGANVLTF.

The V and J genes are TRBV19 and TRBJ1-3; 11 bases line up with TRBD1. This CDR3 region has 15 residues. Germline CDR1 and CDR2: LNHDA and SQIVND (reference sequence). V lost 6 bases to trimming and J lost 2 bases; unmatched junction nucleotides: 3. This chain's CDR3 is CASSRTGGAGNTIYF. CDR3 sequence (DNA): TGTGCCAGTAGCCGGACAGGGGGCGCTGGAAACACCATATATTTT.

The chain uses TRBV6-1 and TRBJ2-7, with a weak D call TRBD2 (5 bases). V lost 3 bases and J lost 5, with 17 bases in between. Germline assignment: CDR1 MNHNS and CDR2 SASEGT. This CDR3 has 15 residues. CDR3 in amino acids: CASSDLVPAGNEQYF. The CDR3, as DNA: TGTGCCAGCAGTGATTTAGTCCCGGCCGGGAACGAGCAGTACTTC.

The chain carries TRBV28 and TRBJ1-4, with D unclear. Between the trimmed V and J ends, which lost 2 bases and 5 bases, there was a span of 6 bases. The CDR3 is 13 residues long. In germline, CDR1 is MDHEN, CDR2 SYDVKM. The CDR3 region has the DNA TGTGCCAGCAGTTTAAATCAGAATGAAAAACTGTTTTTT. This translates into CASSLNQNEKLFF.

This clone has just a few counts. The chain recombines TRBV6-2 or TRBV6-3 with TRBJ2-7; no clear D gene. This CDR3 is 15 amino acids long. V was clipped by 4 bases and J by 0 bases, with 13 bases between them. Looked up from germline, CDR1 is MNHEY and CDR2 is SVGEGT. The CDR3 coding sequence is TGTGCCAGCAGTTCGTGGCGGCCGAGCTCCTACGAGCAGTACGTC. Translation: CASSSWRPSSYEQYV.

This clone appeared once. The V call is TRBV6-6, the J call TRBJ2-3; possibly TRBD1 for D (6 bases). This CDR3 is 14 amino acids long. CDR1 and CDR2 from the germline V gene are MNHNY and SVGAGI (reference sequence). V lost 3 bases and J 3 bases, leaving 10 bases between the germline ends. As DNA, the CDR3 is TGTGCCAGCAGTTATCGGACAGAAACAGATACGCAGTATTTT. Translated, it gives CASSYRTETDTQYF.